Included here is one T cell receptor (beta chain) sequence, with context. The target antigen is unknown. The data originate from a study of STAT5B mutations in CD4+ large granular lymphocyte leukemia. The data were produced by immunoSEQ multiplex PCR, yet TCRdb's version contains in-frame clones alone and is incomplete. The profile shows tens of thousands of clones, around 80% of them singletons. Study conclusions and caveats: Data were not HLA-matched across samples.

The TCR was taken from a human donor in good health. Specimen: CD4+ T cells from blood buffy coats.

The CDR3 DNA reads TGCGCCAGCAGCTGGGGACTAGGACGCTCCTACAATGAGCAGTTCTTC. Its translation is CASSWGLGRSYNEQFF. The chain recombines TRBV5-1 with TRBJ2-1; 8 positions agree with TRBD2. Germline-derived CDR1 and CDR2 are SGHRS and YFSETQ. The V gene end was trimmed by 3 bases and the J gene end by 0 bases; junction bases not matched to a gene: 5. The CDR3 is 16 residues long.